Below, 16 T cell receptor beta chains from the same sample are listed, as sequenced in a study of T-cell reconstitution after alpha-beta-depleted transplantation in children (dated by TCRdb to 2016 to 2017). The library was obtained by PCR. The instrument was an Illumina HiSeq 2500. Molecular barcoding was employed in the preparation of TCR libraries, with unique molecular identifiers being used to normalize TCRbeta repertoire quantification. Through fastp at Q25 and MiXCR, TCRdb rebuilt clones from the public reads, retaining in-frame beta chains. Every entry covers one CDR3 protein and lists the most common genes and DNA from its rows. This sample is represented by some 490,000 distinct CDR3 sequences; approximately 12% of them were singletons. The ten largest account for under 7% of the sample. The specimen was PBMCs from the stem cell graft donor, collected from the stem cell graft. All receptors come from a human donor who donated a stem cell graft to a child with combined immunodeficiency.

Many counts were recorded for this clonotype. This chain connects TRBV4-2 to TRBJ2-7, with D unclear. There are 14 residues in the CDR3. V lost 4 bases, J lost 3 bases, and 13 bases lay in between. From germline, CDR1 is LGHNA and CDR2 YNFKEQ. The CDR3 loop reads CASSLQVDHYEQYF. CDR3 coding DNA: TGTGCCAGCAGCCTTCAAGTGGACCACTACGAGCAGTACTTC.

This clonotype has only one observation. J is TRBJ2-5 and V is TRBV4-3, with a tentative D call TRBD2 (6 bases). CDR1 is LGHNA and CDR2 is YSLEER in the germline V gene. This CDR3 has 16 residues. Trimming left V 2 bases short and J 0 bases short, with 13 bases between. CDR3 sequence reads: CASSQQWRAYQETQYF. CDR3 in DNA: TGCGCCAGCAGCCAACAATGGAGGGCATACCAAGAGACCCAGTACTTC.

At least ten counts were recorded for this clonotype. The chain combines TRBV12-3 or TRBV12-4 with TRBJ1-1, with TRBD1 as a possible D gene (6 bases). Trimming shortened V by 6 bases and J by 1 base, and 15 bases separated the two germline ends. CDR3 size: 15 residues. CDR3 nucleotides: TGTGCCAGCAGGCGATCGGACAGCCCGAACACTGAAGCTTTCTTT. This gives the protein CASRRSDSPNTEAFF.

This clonotype has just a few counts. The J gene is TRBJ2-7, the V gene TRBV3-1, with TRBD1 as a possible D gene (7 bases). This CDR3 is 14 amino acids long. Germline-derived CDR1 and CDR2 are LGHDT and YNNKEL (reference sequence). Deletions cut 1 base from V and 6 bases from J, with 13 bases between. The DNA for the CDR3 is TGTGCCAGCAGCCAAGTTGATCAGGGGGGCGAGCAGTACTTC. Protein sequence: CASSQVDQGGEQYF.

CDR3 sequence: CASSWTSDTQYF. Here the CDR3 DNA reads TGTGCCAGCAGCTGGACTTCTGATACGCAGTATTTT. This chain uses TRBV7-9 with TRBJ2-3, with D maybe TRBD2 (5 bases). Germline V gene data show CDR1 as SEHNR and CDR2 as FQNEAQ (reference sequence). The CDR3 covers 12 residues. Trimming removed 4 bases at V and 6 bases at J, with 8 bases between.

The chain couples TRBV27 to TRBJ2-5; D not certain. Per the germline V gene, CDR1 is MNHEY and CDR2 is SMNVEV (reference sequence). The CDR3 is made up of 15 amino acids. V lost 2 bases and J 5 bases, leaving 15 bases between the germline ends. The CDR3 DNA sequence: TGTGCCAGCAGTTTAAGCCGGGCAACGAGGGAGACCCAGTACTTC. Amino acid sequence: CASSLSRATRETQYF.

V is TRBV2 and J is TRBJ1-3, with a possible D match to TRBD1 (6 bases). Trimming took off 4 bases at V and 2 bases at J, with 15 bases between the two ends. Looked up from germline, CDR1 is SNHLY and CDR2 is FYNNEI. CDR3 size: 16 residues. The CDR3: CASSVTMAGAGNTIYF. CDR3 DNA: TGTGCCAGCAGTGTGACGATGGCAGGGGCTGGAAACACCATATATTTT.

V and J are TRBV29-1 and TRBJ2-1, with 8 nucleotides matching TRBD2. CDR1 and CDR2 (germline): SQVTM, ANQGSEA. The CDR3 covers 13 residues. Trimming removed 5 bases from V and 6 bases from J; junction bases left unmatched: 6. The CDR3 region has the DNA TGCAGCGTTTTCGGGACTAGGGGCAATGAGCAGTTCTTC. Its protein product is CSVFGTRGNEQFF.

This sequence joins TRBV9 and TRBJ2-2; 8 bases fit TRBD2. CDR3 length equals 16 residues. Germline lookup yields CDR1 SGDLS and CDR2 YYNGEE. Trimming at V came to 4 bases and at J to 0 bases, leaving 5 bases not matched to a gene. The chain's CDR3 is CASSTRGGTNTGELFF. The CDR3 DNA reads as TGTGCCAGCAGCACCCGCGGGGGGACGAACACCGGGGAGCTGTTTTTT.

The gene calls are TRBV30 and TRBJ1-1, with unresolved D. V was shortened by 2 bases and J by 0 bases, with 7 bases between the two germline ends. CDR3 length equals 13 residues. Germline V CDR1 and CDR2: GTSNPN, SVGIG (reference sequence). CDR3 in DNA: TGTGCCTGGAGTCCCGGCATGAACACTGAAGCTTTCTTT. Protein product: CAWSPGMNTEAFF.

This clonotype was counted ten times or more. This rearrangement joins TRBV5-5 to TRBJ1-2, with D tentatively TRBD1 (5 bases). Trimming stripped 0 bases from V and 4 bases from J, with 13 bases between. This CDR3 is 15 amino acids long. Germline V lookup: CDR1 SGHKS, CDR2 YYEKEE (reference sequence). The CDR3 bases are TGTGCCAGCAGCTTGGTGACAGATCCGATCTATGGCTACACCTTC. The encoded protein is CASSLVTDPIYGYTF.

The chain's CDR3 is CASSFIREQYF. The CDR3 DNA reads as TGTGCCAGCAGTTTTATCCGCGAGCAGTACTTC. The chain employs TRBV28 and TRBJ2-7, with no clear D. With 3 bases removed from V and 6 bases from J, the gap between germline ends came to 6 bases. CDR1 MDHEN and CDR2 SYDVKM come from the germline V gene. The CDR3 consists of 11 residues. Complete variable domain (other parts from reference TRBV28 and TRBJ2-7): DVKVTQSSRYLVKRTGEKVFLECVQDMDHENMFWYRQDPGLGLRLIYFSYDVKMKEKGDIPEGYSVSREKKERFSLILESASTNQTSMYLCASSFIREQYFGPGTRLTVT.

In this sample, this clonotype turned up many times. V is TRBV12-3 or TRBV12-4 and J is TRBJ2-4, with 9 bases matching TRBD2. The trim removed 8 bases at V and 0 bases at J, leaving 8 bases unmatched. The CDR3 has 16 residues. The CDR3 DNA reads TGTGCCAGCGGGGTTCTAGCGGGGTTAGCCAAAAACATTCAGTACTTC. Translated: CASGVLAGLAKNIQYF.

The chain links TRBV12-3 or TRBV12-4 to TRBJ1-2; 7 positions match TRBD1. The CDR3 length is 13 residues. J lost 8 bases, V lost 3 bases, and 6 bases had no gene match. CDR3 region: CASSFYRGSGYTF. CDR3 nucleotides: TGTGCCAGCAGTTTTTACAGGGGAAGCGGCTACACCTTC.

This clonotype was counted a few times. The rearrangement links TRBV4-3 to TRBJ1-1; 7 nucleotides align to TRBD1. V trimming: 2 bases; J trimming: 10 bases; junction bases outside the gene matches: 10. From germline, CDR1 is LGHNA and CDR2 YSLEER. CDR3 length: 14 residues. CDR3 sequence: CASSQTRTGWGAFF. In DNA form, the CDR3 reads TGCGCCAGCAGCCAAACCCGGACAGGATGGGGAGCTTTCTTT.

The gene calls are TRBV30 and TRBJ2-3, with D tentatively TRBD1 (6 bases). V was clipped by 2 bases and J by 4 bases, with 13 bases between them. Germline V lookup: CDR1 GTSNPN, CDR2 SVGIG (reference sequence). This CDR3 contains 14 residues. CDR3 protein: CAWSPGHRADTQYF. The CDR3 coding sequence is TGTGCCTGGAGTCCCGGACACAGGGCAGATACGCAGTATTTT.